A selection of T cell receptor beta chains follows, all from one sample in a study of cytomegalovirus exposure and HLA in healthy donors. Clones were sequenced by immunoSEQ multiplex PCR, and TCRdb holds only the in-frame ones, with some missing. This sample yields 170,000 or so clones, of which 65% to 85% are seen a single time; 2% to 2.5% belongs to the top ten. The sequencing sample was made of PBMCs. Source of these receptors: a man between 60 and 75 years old in good health and CMV-seronegative. Both conserved end residues are part of each CDR3. D genes are given only for firm matches. Clone size, where shown, is once, few, many, or a class for clones that have expanded.

V gene,D gene,clone size,J gene,CDR3 protein,CDR3 DNA
TRBV6-4,NA,NA,TRBJ2-4,CASSDRIQYF,TGTGCCAGCAGTGATCGCATTCAGTACTTC
TRBV9,NA,NA,TRBJ1-3,CASSVVPGAGNTIYF,TGTGCCAGCAGCGTAGTGCCGGGGGCTGGAAACACCATATATTTT
TRBV25-1,TRBD2,NA,TRBJ2-3,CASSESRGGADTQYF,TGTGCCAGCAGTGAAAGTCGGGGGGGGGCAGATACGCAGTATTTT
TRBV6-1,NA,NA,TRBJ1-2,CASSEDVQGQGYPF,TGTGCCAGCAGTGAAGACGTCCAGGGGCAAGGCTACCCCTTC
TRBV5-5,NA,NA,TRBJ1-5,CASSLVGGPQHF,TGTGCCAGCAGCTTGGTGGGGGGGCCCCAGCATTTT
TRBV28,TRBD1,NA,TRBJ1-1,CASTLGGQGAVYTEAFF,TGTGCCAGCACCCTAGGGGGGCAGGGGGCGGTTTACACTGAAGCTTTCTTT
TRBV7-2,NA,NA,TRBJ1-2,CASSLGGPNYGYTF,TGTGCCAGCAGCTTAGGCGGGCCTAACTATGGCTACACCTTC
TRBV29-1,TRBD1,NA,TRBJ2-5,CSMDRGGETQYF,TGCAGCATGGACAGGGGGGGGGAGACCCAGTACTTC
TRBV15,TRBD1,NA,TRBJ1-1,CATSRFLQGADTEAFF,TGTGCCACCAGCAGATTTTTACAGGGGGCTGATACTGAAGCTTTCTTT
TRBV11-2,NA,few,TRBJ2-1,CASSLDRDNEQFF,TGTGCCAGCAGCTTAGATCGGGACAATGAGCAGTTCTTC
TRBV6-1,NA,once,TRBJ1-5,CASSEMPGGNQPQHF,TGTGCCAGCAGTGAAATGCCAGGTGGAAATCAGCCCCAGCATTTT
TRBV4-1,NA,NA,TRBJ1-6,CASSPGTGSPLNF,TGCGCCAGCAGCCCCGGAACAGGCTCACCCCTCAACTTT
TRBV6-1,TRBD1,NA,TRBJ1-2,CASSVGGAGYTF,TGTGCCAGCAGTGTAGGGGGCGCTGGCTACACCTTC
TRBV9,TRBD1,NA,TRBJ2-7,CASSDGQGSDEQYF,TGTGCCAGCAGCGACGGACAGGGGAGCGACGAGCAGTACTTC
TRBV7-9,TRBD1,NA,TRBJ1-1,CASSPPGGVSTEAFF,TGTGCCAGCAGCCCCCCAGGGGGCGTTAGCACTGAAGCTTTCTTT
TRBV9,NA,NA,TRBJ2-7,CASSPQGLAYEQYF,TGTGCCAGCAGCCCTCAGGGGCTTGCCTACGAGCAGTACTTC
TRBV7-9,NA,NA,TRBJ1-4,CASSLVGEKLFF,TGTGCCAGCAGCTTAGTCGGTGAAAAACTGTTTTTT
TRBV2,TRBD2,NA,TRBJ2-1,CASRRASGTNNEQFF,TGTGCCAGCAGACGAGCTAGCGGGACTAACAATGAGCAGTTCTTC
TRBV5-4,TRBD1,few,TRBJ1-2,CASSLRDRGDRVGYPF,TGTGCCAGCAGCTTGAGGGACCGGGGGGACAGGGTCGGCTACCCCTTC
TRBV5-1,NA,NA,TRBJ1-6,CASSFRGDTNYNSPLHF,TGCGCCAGCAGCTTCAGGGGAGATACTAATTATAATTCACCCCTCCACTTT
TRBV28,NA,NA,TRBJ1-4,CASRTWGLNEKLFF,TGTGCCAGCAGAACTTGGGGCCTTAATGAAAAACTGTTTTTT
TRBV7-9,TRBD2,NA,TRBJ2-1,CASSPSGSYNEQFF,TGTGCCAGCAGCCCTAGCGGCTCCTACAATGAGCAGTTCTTC
TRBV5-1,TRBD1,NA,TRBJ2-1,CASSPAGGANEQFF,TGCGCCAGCAGTCCGGCAGGGGGCGCGAATGAGCAGTTCTTC
TRBV27,TRBD1,NA,TRBJ1-5,CASSLDGQGWQPQNF,TGTGCCAGCAGTTTAGATGGACAGGGATGGCAGCCCCAGAATTTT
TRBV6-1,TRBD1,NA,TRBJ2-7,CASSEPGQGTYEQYF,TGTGCCAGCAGTGAGCCGGGACAGGGAACCTACGAGCAGTACTTC
TRBV19,TRBD1,NA,TRBJ2-1,CASSQQGVHNEQFF,TGTGCCAGTAGTCAACAGGGGGTCCACAATGAGCAGTTCTTC